Following are 19 T cell receptor beta chains from one sample sequenced in a study of identical twins. One entry per CDR3 protein results from TCRdb running MiXCR on the 5' RACE reads. The table records approximately 600,000 distinct CDR3 sequences, over 8.5% of them present only once. These data were also reused for a study on yellow fever vaccine responses in identical twins.

Sequencing used PBMCs. These receptors all come from a young woman in good health.

This clonotype showed up just a few times. V gene TRBV7-2 combines with J gene TRBJ2-5; a weak D match, TRBD2 (7 bases). V lost 1 base to trimming and J lost 0 bases, with 9 bases between them. CDR3 length: 15 amino acids. Germline V gives CDR1 SGHTA, CDR2 FQGNSA. CDR3 sequence: CASSLGGGDQETQYF. DNA for the CDR3: TGTGCCAGCAGCTTAGGAGGGGGGGACCAAGAGACCCAGTACTTC.

The chain carries TRBV6-5 and TRBJ2-5; 15 nucleotides match TRBD2. The CDR3 contains 16 residues. Germline lookup yields CDR1 MNHEY and CDR2 SVGAGI. The J segment lost 4 bases and the V segment lost 3 bases, leaving 3 bases of the junction unmatched. CDR3 sequence: CASSYMGLAGGETQYF. The CDR3 nucleotides are TGTGCCAGCAGTTATATGGGACTAGCGGGAGGAGAGACCCAGTACTTC.

This clonotype was picked up many times. This chain joins TRBV28 and TRBJ2-7, with 9 bases identical to TRBD2. The junction had 6 bases not matched to a gene; V was cut back by 6 bases and J by 3 bases. Germline assignment: CDR1 MDHEN and CDR2 SYDVKM. This CDR3 region has 14 residues. This CDR3 is CASRNSGSFYEQYF. The DNA for the CDR3 is TGTGCCAGCAGAAATAGCGGGAGTTTCTACGAGCAGTACTTC.

This CDR3 is CASSQRETGVFSEAFF. The CDR3 coding sequence is TGTGCCAGCAGCCAAAGGGAGACAGGGGTTTTTTCTGAAGCTTTCTTT. The gene calls are TRBV3-1 and TRBJ1-1; 8 nucleotides align to TRBD1. Germline-derived CDR1 and CDR2 are LGHDT and YNNKEL (reference sequence). The CDR3 covers 16 residues. The J segment lost 6 bases and the V segment lost 2 bases, leaving 11 bases of the junction unmatched.

The sample holds many counts of this clonotype. This chain connects TRBV7-2 to TRBJ2-7; the match to TRBD1 covers 8 bases. Trimming took 2 bases from V and 0 from J; bases not matched to a gene: 3. The CDR3 is made up of 15 amino acids. CDR1 is SGHTA and CDR2 is FQGNSA in the germline V gene. This CDR3 reads CASSLYRGDSYEQYF. The CDR3 DNA reads TGTGCCAGCAGCTTATACAGGGGGGACTCCTACGAGCAGTACTTC.

This clonotype was picked up many times. The chain combines TRBV27 with TRBJ1-1, with no clear D. The V gene lost 3 bases and the J gene lost 0 bases, with 8 bases spanning the gap. The CDR3 length is 14 residues. Germline V gives CDR1 MNHEY, CDR2 SMNVEV (reference sequence). The chain's CDR3 is CASSFRVMNTEAFF. In DNA form, the CDR3 reads TGTGCCAGCAGTTTTCGGGTAATGAACACTGAAGCTTTCTTT.

This clonotype came up a few times. The V call is TRBV12-3 or TRBV12-4, the J call TRBJ2-5; D remains unclear. The CDR3 is made up of 14 amino acids. Trimming stripped 3 bases from V and 0 bases from J, with 8 bases between. The CDR3 loop is CASSLVGYQETQYF. CDR3 DNA: TGTGCCAGCAGTTTGGTCGGATACCAAGAGACCCAGTACTTC.

This clonotype was seen a few times. The rearrangement links TRBV12-3 or TRBV12-4 to TRBJ1-6; no reliable D call. Between the trimmed V and J ends, which lost 1 base and 3 bases, there was a span of 7 bases. The CDR3 consists of 15 residues. CDR3 coding DNA: TGTGCCAGCAGTTTAGGGGGATTCTATAATTCACCCCTCCACTTT. Translation gives CASSLGGFYNSPLHF.

This clonotype came up a few times. This chain joins TRBV28 and TRBJ2-4; a weak D match, TRBD1 (6 bases). Deletions cut 4 bases from V and 10 bases from J, with 14 bases between. The CDR3 is made up of 13 amino acids. Germline V gene lookup returns CDR1 MDHEN and CDR2 SYDVKM. CDR3 sequence: CASSWDRRGIQYF. The DNA of the CDR3 is TGTGCCAGCAGTTGGGACCGCAGGGGAATTCAGTACTTC.

Details on this clonotype: Germline and junction disagree at one end, which may indicate a read error. The chain uses TRBV20-1 and TRBJ2-5, with D possibly being TRBD1 (5 bases). The CDR3 extends over 16 amino acids. The germline CDR1 and CDR2 sequences are DFQATT and SNEGSKA (reference sequence). This chain's CDR3 is CCAPLVVGADQETQYF. For the CDR3, the DNA is TGCTGTGCCCCGTTAGTGGTTGGGGCTGACCAAGAGACCCAGTACTTC.

This clonotype was detected many times. The chain joins TRBV5-1 to TRBJ2-5, with D perhaps TRBD1 (5 bases). V was shortened by 5 bases and J by 3 bases, with 8 bases between the two germline ends. Germline CDR1 is SGHRS and CDR2 is YFSETQ. There are 12 residues in the CDR3. The CDR3 coding sequence is TGCGCCAGCAGTCCCAGGGAAGAGACCCAGTACTTC. Residues: CASSPREETQYF.

This clonotype was seen many times. The chain links TRBV20-1 to TRBJ1-6, with D unclear. V lost 1 base, J lost 2 bases, and 6 bases lay in between. Looked up from germline, CDR1 is DFQATT and CDR2 is SNEGSKA (reference sequence). This CDR3 has 14 amino acids. CDR3 nucleotide sequence: TGCAGTGCTAGAGGTGGGACCTATAATTCACCCCTCCACTTT. Amino acids: CSARGGTYNSPLHF.

This clonotype was picked up many times. The gene calls are TRBV7-2 and TRBJ2-7, with 10 bases identical to TRBD2. V shed 5 bases and J 2 bases; nucleotides not matched to a gene: 6. CDR1 SGHTA and CDR2 FQGNSA come from the germline V gene. This CDR3 has 15 residues. The CDR3 DNA is TGTGCCAGCAGCGAGGGACTAGCGATTACCTACGAGCAGTACTTC. As protein: CASSEGLAITYEQYF.

Only a few counts were recorded for this clonotype. The chain employs TRBV30 and TRBJ1-1; D is ambiguous. The V gene lost 0 bases and the J gene lost 0 bases, with 5 bases spanning the gap. The CDR3 has 13 residues. Germline CDR1 is GTSNPN and CDR2 is SVGIG (reference sequence). CDR3 in amino acids: CAWSVSLNTEAFF. In DNA, the CDR3 is TGTGCCTGGAGTGTCTCCCTGAACACTGAAGCTTTCTTT.

This chain uses TRBV20-1 with TRBJ2-1, with D maybe TRBD2 (5 bases). Trimming removed 3 bases at V and 4 bases at J, with 19 bases between. CDR3 length: 16 amino acids. CDR1 is DFQATT and CDR2 is SNEGSKA in the germline V gene (reference sequence). DNA for the CDR3: TGCAGTGCTAGGGAGCGGAGCCCCATTTTGTACAATGAGCAGTTCTTC. Translating gives CSARERSPILYNEQFF.

This chain joins TRBV12-3 or TRBV12-4 and TRBJ2-3, with D tentatively TRBD2 (6 bases). Trimming left V 5 bases short and J 7 bases short, with 13 bases between. This CDR3 region has 13 residues. CDR3 region: CASSLRDSYTQYF. The CDR3 bases are TGTGCCAGCAGTCTCCGGGACTCCTATACGCAGTATTTT.

This sequence joins TRBV27 and TRBJ1-6; D unclear. The V gene's germline CDR1 is MNHEY and CDR2 SMNVEV (reference sequence). This CDR3 comprises 15 residues. The V gene lost 6 bases and the J gene lost 7 bases, with 16 bases spanning the gap. The CDR3 region has the DNA TGTGCCAGCAGCCTAGAAGCGGTGCGGAATTCACCCCTCCACTTT. It yields the protein CASSLEAVRNSPLHF.

This chain uses TRBV7-9 with TRBJ2-5, with 8 bases lining up with TRBD2. The trim removed 5 bases at V and 2 bases at J, leaving 13 bases unmatched. The CDR3 is 17 residues long. Germline CDR1 SEHNR, CDR2 FQNEAQ (reference sequence). This chain's CDR3 is CASSRQVVGGVQETQYF. The CDR3 DNA is TGTGCCAGCAGCAGACAAGTAGTCGGGGGGGTACAAGAGACCCAGTACTTC.

This clonotype was seen a handful of times. The chain is built from TRBV12-3 or TRBV12-4 and TRBJ1-3, with D possibly TRBD1 on 5 matching bases. V was clipped by 4 bases and J by 0 bases, with 10 bases between them. This CDR3 region has 15 residues. The CDR3 loop reads CASSSPRGSGNTIYF. As DNA, the CDR3 is TGTGCCAGCAGTTCCCCAAGGGGCTCTGGAAACACCATATATTTT.